This TCR beta chain was documented in a study of T cell repertoires in cytomegalovirus infection. On the study more broadly: Use of recently identified HLA-C-restricted and well-studied HLA-B-restricted CMV epitopes was part of the study. Evidence of both CMV infection and a matching HLA type came from public TCR beta signatures. Study conclusions and caveats: Dominating the ex vivo response were TCR beta clonotypes that were CMV-specific and HLA-C-restricted.

Each CDR3 protein is one row after TCRdb ran MiXCR on the reads. The table lists about 770,000 distinct CDR3 sequences, almost 30% of them singletons. This clonotype was recorded many times. The antigen remains undetermined. This specimen was cultured CD8+ T cells from PBMCs, taken from culture after CMV antigen stimulation. The receptor's source is a human donor in good health (CMV status not recorded). Some clones in this sample may be carry-over from other donors' samples.

The CDR3 DNA follows: TGTGCCAGCAGCGCCAGGGTCTCTGGAAACACCATATATTTT. This gives the protein CASSARVSGNTIYF. This chain uses TRBV7-8 with TRBJ1-3, with D possibly TRBD1 on 5 matching bases. CDR3 size: 14 residues. CDR1 is SGHVS, CDR2 FQNEAQ, per germline. V dropped 5 bases and J dropped 0 bases, with 8 bases sitting between them.